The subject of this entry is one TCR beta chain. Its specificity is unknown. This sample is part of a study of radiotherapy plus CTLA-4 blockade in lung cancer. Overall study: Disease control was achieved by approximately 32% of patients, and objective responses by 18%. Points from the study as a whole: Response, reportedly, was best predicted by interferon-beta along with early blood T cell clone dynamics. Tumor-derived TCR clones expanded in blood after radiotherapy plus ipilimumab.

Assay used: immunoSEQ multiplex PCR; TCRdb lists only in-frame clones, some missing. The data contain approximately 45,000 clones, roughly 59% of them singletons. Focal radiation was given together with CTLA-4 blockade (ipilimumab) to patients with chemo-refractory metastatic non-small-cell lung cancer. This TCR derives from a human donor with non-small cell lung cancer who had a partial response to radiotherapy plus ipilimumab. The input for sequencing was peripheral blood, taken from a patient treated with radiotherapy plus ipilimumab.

CDR3 protein: CASSRGLAGGADTQYF. CDR3 nucleotide sequence: TGCGCCAGCAGCCGGGGACTAGCGGGAGGGGCAGATACGCAGTATTTT. The genes are TRBV5-1 and TRBJ2-3; 16 nucleotides match TRBD2. J was trimmed by 4 bases and V by 4 bases; bases with no gene match: 3. The CDR3 has 16 residues. Germline CDR1 and CDR2: SGHRS and YFSETQ.